The 13 T cell receptor beta chains below were found in one sample sequenced in a study of blood T cells in healthy people across ages. A sample-barcoded 5' primer and a J-beta primer mix were used in a second PCR of roughly 7 to 11 cycles. TCRdb reanalysed the 5' RACE reads using MiXCR and keeps one entry per CDR3 protein. The sample lists around 1.7 million distinct CDR3 sequences, about 28% occurring once. Sample: blood. Receptors originate from a woman in her 30s in good health.

The V and J genes are TRBV15 and TRBJ1-1; a weak D match, TRBD1 (5 bases). Germline CDR1 reads LNHNV; CDR2 reads YYDKDF (reference sequence). CDR3 length: 13 amino acids. V lost 5 bases to trimming and J lost 5 bases, with 12 bases between them. As DNA, the CDR3 is TGTGCCACCAGCCCCAGGGAAGGGACTGAAGCTTTCTTT. Protein product: CATSPREGTEAFF.

The V gene is TRBV3-1, the J gene TRBJ2-5; TRBD2 agrees at 10 bases. V lost 3 bases and J lost 5; bases outside the gene matches: 3. The CDR3 covers 14 residues. Germline assignment: CDR1 LGHDT and CDR2 YNNKEL (reference sequence). CDR3 loop: CASSHLAGVETQYF. The CDR3 DNA follows: TGTGCCAGCAGCCACCTAGCGGGGGTTGAGACCCAGTACTTC.

About this clonotype: The junction departs from germline at one end; a sequencing error may be responsible. The chain couples TRBV12-3 or TRBV12-4 to TRBJ2-5; 9 bases map to TRBD2. The CDR3 contains 16 residues. CDR3 coding DNA: TGTACCAGCAGATACTCTCTAGCGGGGAAACAAGAGACCCAGTACTTC. This gives the protein CTSRYSLAGKQETQYF.

The chain joins TRBV6-2 or TRBV6-3 to TRBJ2-5; D might be TRBD2 (6 bases). V gave up 6 bases and J gave up 3 bases, with 14 bases separating them. The CDR3 sequence is 14 residues long. Germline V gene sequence: CDR1 MNHEY, CDR2 SVGEGT. The DNA for the CDR3 is TGTGCCAGCAGAAGGGTTAGCGGCAAAGAGACCCAGTACTTC. It yields the protein CASRRVSGKETQYF.

This clonotype was recorded at least ten times. The gene calls are TRBV27 and TRBJ2-7, with 7 positions matching TRBD1. The germline gives CDR1 MNHEY, CDR2 SMNVEV (reference sequence). CDR3 length equals 13 residues. With V trimmed by 6 bases and J by 5 bases, 7 bases remained unmatched. The CDR3 DNA sequence: TGTGCCAGCAGCAAAACAGGGGTTCACGAGCAGTACTTC. As protein: CASSKTGVHEQYF.

This clonotype turned up a few times. Its ends do not fully match the called genes, so a read error is possible. The J gene is TRBJ2-5, the V gene TRBV29-1, with TRBD2 matching 8 bases. The germline V gene has CDR1 SQVTM and CDR2 ANQGSEA. CDR3 length: 12 amino acids. CDR3 amino acids: CSSGGLRETLYF. The CDR3 region has the DNA TGCAGCTCGGGGGGGTTGAGGGAGACCCTGTACTTC. Complete variable domain (other parts from reference TRBV29-1 and TRBJ2-5): SAVISQKPSRDICQRGTSLTIQCQVDSQVTMMFWYRQQPGQSLTLIATANQGSEATYESGFVIDKFPISRPNLTFSTLTVSNMSPEDSSIYLCSSGGLRETLYFGPGTRLLVL.

In this sample, this clonotype turned up many times. The chain carries TRBV29-1 and TRBJ2-1; 9 bases align to TRBD1. CDR3 length equals 15 residues. CDR1 and CDR2 (germline): SQVTM, ANQGSEA. Germline trimming cut 4 bases from V and 5 bases from J; bases unmatched to any gene: 9. Written as DNA, the CDR3 is TGCAGCGTTGTTAGCGGACAGGGGAGGAACAATGAGCAGTTCTTC. Amino acid sequence: CSVVSGQGRNNEQFF.

The V and J genes are TRBV7-9 and TRBJ2-7; D gene unclear. The germline CDR1 and CDR2 sequences are SEHNR and FQNEAQ (reference sequence). This CDR3 has 15 amino acids. Trimming took 3 bases from V and 5 from J, leaving 17 bases between them. The chain's CDR3 is CASSLLGGVSDEQYF. CDR3 sequence (DNA): TGTGCCAGCAGCTTGTTAGGTGGGGTTTCGGACGAGCAGTACTTC.

This clonotype was seen a handful of times. The rearrangement links TRBV5-1 to TRBJ2-5; TRBD2 matches at 14 bases. V lost 4 bases and J lost 1; bases outside the gene matches: 6. Germline lookup yields CDR1 SGHRS and CDR2 YFSETQ. This CDR3 comprises 17 residues. CDR3 sequence reads: CASSRGLAGVTQETQYF. CDR3 DNA: TGCGCCAGCAGCCGGGGACTAGCGGGGGTCACCCAAGAGACCCAGTACTTC.

This clonotype showed up many times. The chain links TRBV6-5 to TRBJ1-4; D perhaps matches TRBD1 (5 bases). From germline, CDR1 is MNHEY and CDR2 SVGAGI. The CDR3 is made up of 15 amino acids. V lost 7 bases, J lost 4 bases, and 16 bases lay in between. The DNA of the CDR3 is TGTGCCAGCACCGCCTTTCGGGGCGGTAATGAAAAACTGTTTTTT. Amino acid sequence: CASTAFRGGNEKLFF.

The V and J genes are TRBV7-2 and TRBJ2-7; the D gene could be TRBD1 or TRBD2 (5 bases each). The CDR3 consists of 15 residues. CDR1 SGHTA and CDR2 FQGNSA come from the germline V gene. Trimming removed 5 bases from V and 2 bases from J, with 16 bases in between. CDR3 in amino acids: CASSPKGDGAYEQYF. The DNA for the CDR3 is TGTGCCAGCAGCCCCAAAGGGGACGGAGCCTACGAGCAGTACTTC.

The chain is built from TRBV18 and TRBJ1-2; D gene uncertain. The CDR3 loop spans 18 amino acids. Trimming took off 6 bases at V and 4 bases at J, with 27 bases between the two ends. Germline-derived CDR1 and CDR2 are KGHSH and LQKENI. CDR3 coding DNA: TGTGCCAGCTCGATTGAAACCGGGCTACCGAGGGAGGGCTATGGCTACACCTTC. It codes for CASSIETGLPREGYGYTF.

The chain employs TRBV6-5 and TRBJ2-1; tentatively, D is TRBD2 (6 bases). This CDR3 has 12 residues. V lost 0 bases and J 15 bases, leaving 12 bases between the germline ends. Germline CDR1 and CDR2: MNHEY and SVGAGI. The CDR3 loop is CASSYSGGVGFF. Written as DNA, the CDR3 is TGTGCCAGCAGTTACTCAGGCGGGGTCGGGTTCTTC.